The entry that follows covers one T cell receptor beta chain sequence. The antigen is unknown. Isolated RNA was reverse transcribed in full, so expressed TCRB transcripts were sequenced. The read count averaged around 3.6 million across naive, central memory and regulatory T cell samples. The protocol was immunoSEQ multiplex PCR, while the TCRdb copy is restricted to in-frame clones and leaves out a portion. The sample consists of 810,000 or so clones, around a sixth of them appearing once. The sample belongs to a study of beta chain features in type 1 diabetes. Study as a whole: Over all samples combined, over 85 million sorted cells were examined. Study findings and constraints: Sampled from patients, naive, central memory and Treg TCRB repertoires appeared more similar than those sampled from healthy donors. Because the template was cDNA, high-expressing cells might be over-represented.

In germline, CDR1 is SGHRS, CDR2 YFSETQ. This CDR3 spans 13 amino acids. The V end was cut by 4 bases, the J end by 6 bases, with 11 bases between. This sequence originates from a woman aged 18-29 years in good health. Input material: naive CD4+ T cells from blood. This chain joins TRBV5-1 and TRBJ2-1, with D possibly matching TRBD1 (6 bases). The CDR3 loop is CASSQGPGNEQFF. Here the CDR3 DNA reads TGCGCCAGCAGCCAGGGGCCGGGCAATGAGCAGTTCTTC.